This T cell receptor (beta chain) comes out of a study of Ad26.COV2.S vaccination and SARS-CoV-2 variants. Study information: Each vaccinee took Ad26.COV2.S intramuscularly, once or twice 56 days apart.

The treatment was: around 19 received Ad26.COV2.S at low or high dose, single or two shots; several received placebo; per-sample allocation not given. Sampling was performed 63 days after the first vaccine or placebo injection. In Boston, the donor was an adult between 18-55 years of age. For this clone: No antigen is known for it.

Sequenced by immunoSEQ multiplex PCR; TCRdb stores in-frame clones only, minus some. The sample has about 350,000 clones, roughly 90% seen once. Notes on the study in general: Analytic work on TCR breadth and depth might have understated the full extent of total T cell responses. For non-spike TCRs, breadth in vaccine recipients resembled that in placebo recipients.

The sample in question was peripheral blood, obtained in a trial of Ad26.COV2.S vaccine versus placebo. The clonotype originates from a person between 18 and 60 years old who received the Ad26.COV2.S COVID-19 vaccine or a placebo.

As DNA, the CDR3 is TGTGCCACCAGTGATTTGAGGCTGGCTCGCTATGGCTACACCTTC. Its protein product is CATSDLRLARYGYTF. The chain links TRBV24-1 to TRBJ1-2; no reliable D call. Looked up from germline, CDR1 is KGHDR and CDR2 is SFDVKD. The V end lost 0 bases, the J end lost 4 bases, and 11 bases lay between the germline ends. The CDR3 has 15 residues.